The entry below describes one T cell receptor beta chain. What it recognizes is unknown. The junction differs from germline at one of its ends, possibly a read error. This sample was included in a study of breast tumors, draining lymph nodes, adjacent tissues. TCRdb fed the multiplex PCR reads into MiXCR, producing one record per CDR3 protein. The top ten hold roughly 1.2% of the sample, which has about 100,000 distinct CDR3 sequences, approximately 21% seen once. Germline loops: CDR1 LNHDA, CDR2 SQIVND (reference sequence). The CDR3 sequence is 14 residues long. Breast cancer patients provided tissue from their axillary draining lymph nodes. Study-wide points: The lymph node origin of tumor T cells was framed as consistent with a hypothesis, not demonstrated.

The receptor's source is a female donor with breast cancer. Some clones in this sample may be carry-over from other donors' samples. The V call is TRBV19, the J call TRBJ2-4, with D possibly matching TRBD1 (5 bases). The sample taken for sequencing was axillary lymph node tissue. CDR3 protein: CASSIPGSKDIQYF. The CDR3 DNA follows: TGTGCCAGTAGTATTCCAGGGTCCAAAGACATTCAGTACTTC.